The next 7 T cell receptor beta chains were all read from a single sample in a study of control samples from healthy donors and cancer patients. TCRdb's table, derived via immunoSEQ multiplex PCR, lists solely in-frame clones and lacks some. The data show 100,000 to 120,000 clones, roughly 90% seen once. Sequencing was done on a sample of PBMCs. The receptors come from a woman in her sixties or seventies with lung cancer.

The V call is TRBV7-9, the J call TRBJ2-7, with 7 positions matching TRBD1. Losses at the gene ends were 3 bases for V and 3 bases for J; bases not matched to a gene: 11. The CDR3 has 16 residues. The germline V gene has CDR1 SEHNR and CDR2 FQNEAQ (reference sequence). The CDR3 region has the DNA TGTGCCAGCAGCTTGAAACAGGGGACAGCGAACTACGAGCAGTACTTC. As protein: CASSLKQGTANYEQYF.

The rearrangement links TRBV5-6 to TRBJ1-2; D is possibly TRBD1 (6 bases). V lost 4 bases, J lost 2 bases, and 9 bases lay in between. The CDR3 runs 13 residues. CDR1 is SGHDT and CDR2 is YYEEEE in the germline V gene. The CDR3 protein is CASSIQGNYGYTF. The DNA of the CDR3 is TGTGCCAGCAGCATCCAGGGGAACTATGGCTACACCTTC.

This sequence joins TRBV18 and TRBJ1-3, with unresolved D. This CDR3 is 17 amino acids long. Trimming cost V 9 bases and J 0 bases, with 21 bases left between them. CDR1 and CDR2 from the germline V gene are KGHSH and LQKENI. The CDR3 nucleotides are TGTGCCAGTGGTCAAGAGGTCTTGAGCGTCTCTGGAAACACCATATATTTT. Encoded protein: CASGQEVLSVSGNTIYF. Full variable domain (remainder filled in from reference TRBV18 and TRBJ1-3): NAGVMQNPRHLVRRRGQEARLRCSPMKGHSHVYWYRQLPEEGLKFMVYLQKENIIDESGMPKERFSAEFPKEGPSILRIQQVVRGDSAAYFCASGQEVLSVSGNTIYFGEGSWLTVV.

The chain has TRBV28 and TRBJ2-7; tentative D call: TRBD2 (6 bases). The V end lost 7 bases, the J end lost 7 bases, and 14 bases lay between the germline ends. The CDR3 runs to 12 residues. Germline values: CDR1 MDHEN, CDR2 SYDVKM. The CDR3 reads CASTRLDWEQYF. DNA for the CDR3: TGTGCCAGCACCCGACTAGATTGGGAGCAGTACTTC.

The chain joins TRBV5-1 to TRBJ2-7, with D perhaps matching TRBD1 (6 bases). V dropped 4 bases and J dropped 3 bases, with 11 bases sitting between them. This CDR3 comprises 13 residues. Germline loops: CDR1 SGHRS, CDR2 YFSETQ. CDR3: CASSPGVNYEQYF. DNA for the CDR3: TGCGCCAGCAGCCCAGGGGTTAACTACGAGCAGTACTTC.

V is TRBV6-5 and J is TRBJ1-1, with 9 bases lining up with TRBD1. CDR1 MNHEY and CDR2 SVGAGI come from the germline V gene. The length of the CDR3 is 15 residues. With V trimmed by 7 bases and J by 7 bases, 13 bases remained unmatched. In nucleotides, the CDR3 is TGTGCCAGCACCGTAAGCTCCGGGACAGGGATTGAAGCTTTCTTT. The encoded protein is CASTVSSGTGIEAFF.

The rearrangement links TRBV5-1 to TRBJ1-1; unclear D gene. V lost 1 base and J lost 5, with 18 bases in between. CDR3 length: 16 amino acids. Germline V gene lookup returns CDR1 SGHRS and CDR2 YFSETQ. This CDR3 reads CASSLMDPQTETEAFF. The CDR3 DNA reads TGCGCCAGCAGCTTGATGGACCCTCAAACCGAAACTGAAGCTTTCTTT.